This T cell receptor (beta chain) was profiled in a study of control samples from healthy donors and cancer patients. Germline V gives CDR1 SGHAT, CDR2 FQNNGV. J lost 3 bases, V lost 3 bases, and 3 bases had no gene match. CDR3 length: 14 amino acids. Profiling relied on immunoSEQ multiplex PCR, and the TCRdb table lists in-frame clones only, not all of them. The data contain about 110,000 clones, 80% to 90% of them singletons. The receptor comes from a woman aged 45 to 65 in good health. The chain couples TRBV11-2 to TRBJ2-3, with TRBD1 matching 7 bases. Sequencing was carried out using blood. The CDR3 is CASSLARGTDTQYF. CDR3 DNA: TGTGCCAGCAGCTTGGCCAGGGGGACAGATACGCAGTATTTT.